These 14 T cell receptor beta chains were sequenced from one sample in a study of cytomegalovirus exposure and HLA in healthy donors. Use of 60 Vbeta and 13 Jbeta primers characterized the PCR. Here immunoSEQ multiplex PCR was the method, and the copy in TCRdb shows in-frame clones only, minus some. The sample contains under 200,000 clones, over 70% of which appear only once. Material: PBMCs. These receptors all stem from a man aged 35 to 55 in good health and CMV-seronegative.

The chain uses TRBV27 and TRBJ1-1, with a weak D call TRBD1 (6 bases). The V and J ends lost 5 bases and 0 bases respectively, with 13 bases between them. Looked up from germline, CDR1 is MNHEY and CDR2 is SMNVEV (reference sequence). This CDR3 is 15 amino acids long. CDR3 coding DNA: TGTGCCAGCAGTCGACAGGCCGGTATGAACACTGAAGCTTTCTTT. Amino acids: CASSRQAGMNTEAFF.

The chain carries TRBV28 and TRBJ1-2; D perhaps matches TRBD1 (6 bases). Between the trimmed V and J ends, which lost 7 bases and 7 bases, there was a span of 13 bases. This CDR3 is 12 amino acids long. CDR1 is MDHEN, CDR2 SYDVKM, per germline. DNA for the CDR3: TGTGCCAGCACCCTCGCAGGGGTTGGCTACACCTTC. It is translated as CASTLAGVGYTF.

This chain joins TRBV6-5 and TRBJ1-3; no firm D call. In germline, CDR1 is MNHEY, CDR2 SVGAGI. The CDR3 contains 13 residues. V gave up 4 bases and J gave up 3 bases, with 7 bases separating them. CDR3 coding DNA: TGTGCCAGCAGTTCCGGACTTGGAAACACCATATATTTT. It specifies CASSSGLGNTIYF.

This sequence joins TRBV29-1 and TRBJ2-5, with D tentatively TRBD2 (6 bases). Germline V gene sequence: CDR1 SQVTM, CDR2 ANQGSEA. The CDR3 has 14 amino acids. V was cut by 3 bases and J by 2 bases, with 13 bases left in between. Here the CDR3 reads CSVDRAGMQETQYF. The CDR3 DNA sequence: TGCAGCGTTGACCGGGCGGGGATGCAAGAGACCCAGTACTTC.

This chain joins TRBV4-3 and TRBJ1-2; D may be TRBD1 (5 bases). V gave up 0 bases and J gave up 4 bases, with 9 bases separating them. The length of the CDR3 is 14 residues. From germline, CDR1 is LGHNA and CDR2 YSLEER. In DNA, the CDR3 is TGCGCCAGCAGCCAAGAGTGGGGCAGCTATGGCTACACCTTC. Protein: CASSQEWGSYGYTF.

The J gene is TRBJ2-4, the V gene TRBV7-2, with 9 nucleotides matching TRBD1. The germline gives CDR1 SGHTA, CDR2 FQGNSA. The CDR3 runs 13 residues. V gave up 1 base and J gave up 8 bases; unmatched junction bases: 0. The CDR3 coding sequence is TGTGCCAGCAGCTTAGGGGACAGGGACATTCAGTACTTC. Translating gives CASSLGDRDIQYF.

The genes are TRBV19 and TRBJ1-5; maybe TRBD1 (5 bases). The germline V gene has CDR1 LNHDA and CDR2 SQIVND (reference sequence). This CDR3 is 13 amino acids long. V was clipped by 1 base and J by 7 bases, with 8 bases between them. The CDR3 DNA reads TGTGCCAGTAGTATAGGTAGGGGCCAGCCCCAGCATTTT. Its protein is CASSIGRGQPQHF.

By proportion, this clone is medium-sized. The V and J genes are TRBV10-3 and TRBJ2-1; 8 bases match TRBD2. This CDR3 is built from 16 residues. The germline CDR1 and CDR2 sequences are ENHRY and SYGVKD. Germline trimming cut 0 bases from V and 6 bases from J; bases unmatched to any gene: 7. As DNA, the CDR3 is TGTGCCATCAGTGAGTCTGTGACGGGAGGGCTCAATGAGCAGTTCTTC. As protein: CAISESVTGGLNEQFF.

V usage is TRBV5-1 and J usage is TRBJ2-2; 15 nucleotides line up with TRBD2. Trimming at V came to 1 base and at J to 7 bases, leaving 8 bases not matched to a gene. The CDR3 covers 18 residues. Looked up from germline, CDR1 is SGHRS and CDR2 is YFSETQ. The CDR3 DNA reads as TGCGCCAGCAGCTTGCCTCTGGGACTAGCGGGAGGTCACGGGGAGCTGTTTTTT. Translation gives CASSLPLGLAGGHGELFF.

The chain couples TRBV7-8 to TRBJ2-7; 9 nucleotides agree with TRBD2. The V and J ends lost 5 bases and 1 base, in that order; junction bases with no gene match: 6. In germline, CDR1 is SGHVS, CDR2 FQNEAQ. This CDR3 contains 15 residues. The CDR3 spells CASSLSGGPSYEQYF. As DNA, the CDR3 is TGTGCCAGCAGCCTTAGCGGGGGCCCTTCCTACGAGCAGTACTTC.

Only one count was recorded for this clone. The chain joins TRBV2 to TRBJ2-2; 9 bases match TRBD1. Trimming at V came to 2 bases and at J to 3 bases, leaving 1 base not matched to a gene. Germline assignment: CDR1 SNHLY and CDR2 FYNNEI. The CDR3 runs 15 residues. CDR3 bases: TGTGCCAGCAGTGAAACAGGGGGCTACACCGGGGAGCTGTTTTTT. It encodes CASSETGGYTGELFF.

The chain couples TRBV9 to TRBJ1-1; D is unclear. CDR1 is SGDLS, CDR2 YYNGEE, per germline. Trimming took off 3 bases at V and 0 bases at J, with 6 bases between the two ends. There are 13 residues in the CDR3. Here the CDR3 reads CASSGLMNTEAFF. For the CDR3, the DNA is TGTGCCAGCAGCGGACTCATGAACACTGAAGCTTTCTTT.

This sequence joins TRBV7-9 and TRBJ1-2; unclear D gene. V was cut by 1 base and J by 4 bases, with 13 bases left in between. CDR1 and CDR2 (germline): SEHNR, FQNEAQ (reference sequence). The CDR3 length is 15 residues. The CDR3: CASSLGSTETYGYTF. CDR3 nucleotide sequence: TGTGCCAGCAGCTTAGGGAGTACGGAAACCTATGGCTACACCTTC. The complete variable domain, with remaining parts taken from reference TRBV7-9 and TRBJ1-2, reads DTGVSQNPRHKITKRGQNVTFRCDPISEHNRLYWYRQTLGQGPEFLTYFQNEAQLEKSRLLSDRFSAERPKGSFSTLEIQRTEQGDSAMYLCASSLGSTETYGYTFGSGTRLTVV.

The chain uses TRBV5-1 and TRBJ2-2; 9 nucleotides agree with TRBD2. The CDR3 covers 17 residues. Trimming took 4 bases from V and 0 from J; bases not matched to a gene: 7. Germline assignment: CDR1 SGHRS and CDR2 YFSETQ. Written as DNA, the CDR3 is TGCGCCAGCAGCCCCTCAAGCGGGGGGTCGAACACCGGGGAGCTGTTTTTT. Translation gives CASSPSSGGSNTGELFF. Together with reference TRBV5-1 and TRBJ2-2, the CDR3 gives the full variable domain: KAGVTQTPRYLIKTRGQQVTLSCSPISGHRSVSWYQQTPGQGLQFLFEYFSETQRNKGNFPGRFSGRQFSNSRSEMNVSTLELGDSALYLCASSPSSGGSNTGELFFGEGSRLTVL.